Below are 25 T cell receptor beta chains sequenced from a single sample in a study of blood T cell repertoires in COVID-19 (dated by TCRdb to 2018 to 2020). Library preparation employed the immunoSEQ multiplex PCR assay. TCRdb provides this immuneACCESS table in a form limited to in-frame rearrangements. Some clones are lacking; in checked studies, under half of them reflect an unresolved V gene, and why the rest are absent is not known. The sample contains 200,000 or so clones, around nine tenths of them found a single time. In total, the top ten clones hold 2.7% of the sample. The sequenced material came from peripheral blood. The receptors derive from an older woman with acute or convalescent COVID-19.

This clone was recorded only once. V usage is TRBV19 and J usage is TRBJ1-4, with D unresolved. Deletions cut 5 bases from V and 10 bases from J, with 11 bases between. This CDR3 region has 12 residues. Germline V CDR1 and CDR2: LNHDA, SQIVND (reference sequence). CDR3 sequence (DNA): TGTGCCAGTAGTTCCTGGACTGGAAAACTGTTTTTT. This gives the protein CASSSWTGKLFF.

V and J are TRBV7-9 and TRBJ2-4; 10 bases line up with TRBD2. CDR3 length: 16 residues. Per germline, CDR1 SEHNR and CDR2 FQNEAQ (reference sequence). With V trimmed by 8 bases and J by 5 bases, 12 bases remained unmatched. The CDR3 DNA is TGTGCCAGCGGTTCTAGCGGGAGCGGGTTCCAAAACATTCAGTACTTC. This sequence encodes CASGSSGSGFQNIQYF.

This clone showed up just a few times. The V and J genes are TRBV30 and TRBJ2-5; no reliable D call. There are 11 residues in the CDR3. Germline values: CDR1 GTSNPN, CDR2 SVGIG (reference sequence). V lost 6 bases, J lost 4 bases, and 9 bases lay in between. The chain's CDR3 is CACSIRETQYF. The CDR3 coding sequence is TGTGCCTGTTCTATTCGAGAGACCCAGTACTTC.

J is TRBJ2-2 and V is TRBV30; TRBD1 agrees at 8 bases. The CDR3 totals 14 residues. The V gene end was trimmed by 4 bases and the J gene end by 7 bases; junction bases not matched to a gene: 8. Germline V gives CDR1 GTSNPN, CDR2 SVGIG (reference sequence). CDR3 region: CAWTRTGKIGELFF. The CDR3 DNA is TGTGCCTGGACCAGGACAGGGAAAATCGGGGAGCTGTTTTTT.

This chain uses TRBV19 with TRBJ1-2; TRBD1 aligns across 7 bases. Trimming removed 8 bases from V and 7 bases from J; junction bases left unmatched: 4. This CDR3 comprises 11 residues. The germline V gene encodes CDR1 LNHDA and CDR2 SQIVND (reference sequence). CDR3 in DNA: TGTGCCAGTGGACAGGTACTTGGCTACACCTTC. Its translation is CASGQVLGYTF.

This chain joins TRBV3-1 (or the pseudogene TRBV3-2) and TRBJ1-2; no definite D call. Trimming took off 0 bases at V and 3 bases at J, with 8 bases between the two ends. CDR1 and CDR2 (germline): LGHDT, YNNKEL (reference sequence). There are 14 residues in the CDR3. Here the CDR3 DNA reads TGTGCCAGCAGCCAAGATCGGGATTACTATGGCTACACCTTC. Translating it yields CASSQDRDYYGYTF.

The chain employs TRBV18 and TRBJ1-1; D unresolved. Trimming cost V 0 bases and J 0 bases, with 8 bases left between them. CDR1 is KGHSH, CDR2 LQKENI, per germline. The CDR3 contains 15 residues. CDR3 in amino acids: CASSPPGVLNTEAFF. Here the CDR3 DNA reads TGTGCCAGCTCACCACCGGGAGTCTTGAACACTGAAGCTTTCTTT.

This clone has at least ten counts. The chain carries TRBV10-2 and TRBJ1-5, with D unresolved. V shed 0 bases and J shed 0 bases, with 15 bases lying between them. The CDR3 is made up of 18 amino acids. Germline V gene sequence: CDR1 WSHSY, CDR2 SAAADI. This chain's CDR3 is CASSESILRKTSNQPQHF. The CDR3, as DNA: TGCGCCAGCAGTGAGTCGATTTTGCGGAAGACTAGCAATCAGCCCCAGCATTTT.

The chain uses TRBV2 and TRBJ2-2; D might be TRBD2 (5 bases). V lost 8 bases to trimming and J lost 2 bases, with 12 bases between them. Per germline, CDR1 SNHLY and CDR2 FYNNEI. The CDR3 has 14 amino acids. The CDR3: CASLGRTNTGELFF. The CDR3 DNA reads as TGTGCCAGCTTAGGGCGGACTAACACCGGGGAGCTGTTTTTT. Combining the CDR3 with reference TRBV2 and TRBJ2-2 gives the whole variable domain EPEVTQTPSHQVTQMGQEVILRCVPISNHLYFYWYRQILGQKVEFLVSFYNNEISEKSEIFDDQFSVERPDGSNFTLKIRSTKLEDSAMYFCASLGRTNTGELFFGEGSRLTVL.

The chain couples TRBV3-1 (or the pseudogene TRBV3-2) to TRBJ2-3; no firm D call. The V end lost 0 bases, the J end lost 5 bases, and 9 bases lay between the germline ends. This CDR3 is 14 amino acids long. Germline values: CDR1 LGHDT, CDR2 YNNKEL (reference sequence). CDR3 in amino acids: CASSQDSSRDTQYF. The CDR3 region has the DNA TGTGCCAGCAGCCAAGATTCCTCTAGAGATACGCAGTATTTT.

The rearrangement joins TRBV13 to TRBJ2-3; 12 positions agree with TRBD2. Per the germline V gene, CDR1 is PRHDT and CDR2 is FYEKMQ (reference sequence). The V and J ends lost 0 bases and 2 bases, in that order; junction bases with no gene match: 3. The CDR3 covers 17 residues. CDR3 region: CASSLGLAGGFTDTQYF. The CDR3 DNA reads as TGTGCCAGCAGCTTAGGACTAGCGGGGGGATTCACAGATACGCAGTATTTT.

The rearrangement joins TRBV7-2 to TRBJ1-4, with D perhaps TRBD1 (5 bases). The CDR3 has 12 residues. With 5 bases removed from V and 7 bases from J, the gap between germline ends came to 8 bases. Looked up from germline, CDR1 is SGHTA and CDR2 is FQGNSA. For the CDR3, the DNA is TGTGCCAGCAGCCGGGGGGGTGAAAAACTGTTTTTT. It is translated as CASSRGGEKLFF.

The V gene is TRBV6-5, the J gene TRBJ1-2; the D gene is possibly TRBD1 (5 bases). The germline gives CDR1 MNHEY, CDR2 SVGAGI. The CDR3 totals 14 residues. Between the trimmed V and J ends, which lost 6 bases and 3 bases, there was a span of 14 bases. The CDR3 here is CASRAGLGDYGYTF. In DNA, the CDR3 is TGTGCCAGCAGGGCAGGGCTAGGGGACTATGGCTACACCTTC.

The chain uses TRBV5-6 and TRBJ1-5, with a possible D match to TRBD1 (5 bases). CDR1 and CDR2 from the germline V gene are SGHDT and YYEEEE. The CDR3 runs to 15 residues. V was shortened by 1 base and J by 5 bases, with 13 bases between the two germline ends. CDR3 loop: CASSLYGGVYQPQHF. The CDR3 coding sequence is TGTGCCAGCAGCTTGTACGGGGGTGTTTATCAGCCCCAGCATTTT.

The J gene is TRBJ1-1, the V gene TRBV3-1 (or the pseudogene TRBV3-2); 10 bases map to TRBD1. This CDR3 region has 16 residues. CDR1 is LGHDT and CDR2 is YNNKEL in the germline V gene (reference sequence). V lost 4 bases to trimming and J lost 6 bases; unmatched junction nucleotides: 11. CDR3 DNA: TGTGCCAGCAGCCCCGGGACAGGGGCGTTCGGAGCTGAAGCTTTCTTT. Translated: CASSPGTGAFGAEAFF.

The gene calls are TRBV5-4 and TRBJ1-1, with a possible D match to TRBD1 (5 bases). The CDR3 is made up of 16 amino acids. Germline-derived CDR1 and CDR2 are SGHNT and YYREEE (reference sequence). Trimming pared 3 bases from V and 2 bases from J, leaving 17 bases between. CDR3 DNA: TGTGCCAGCAGCTGGGGCTCCACCAGACCAAACACTGAAGCTTTCTTT. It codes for CASSWGSTRPNTEAFF.

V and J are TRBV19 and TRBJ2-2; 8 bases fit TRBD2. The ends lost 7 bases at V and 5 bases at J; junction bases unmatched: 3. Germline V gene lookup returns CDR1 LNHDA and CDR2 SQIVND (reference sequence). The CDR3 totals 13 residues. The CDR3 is CASKASGTGELFF. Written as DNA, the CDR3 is TGTGCCAGTAAGGCTAGCGGGACCGGGGAGCTGTTTTTT.

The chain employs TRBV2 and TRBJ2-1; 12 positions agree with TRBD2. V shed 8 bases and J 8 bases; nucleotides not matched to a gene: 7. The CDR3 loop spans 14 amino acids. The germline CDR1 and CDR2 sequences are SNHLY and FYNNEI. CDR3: CASLTSGGKDEQFF. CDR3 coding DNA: TGTGCCAGCCTTACTAGCGGGGGGAAGGATGAGCAGTTCTTC.

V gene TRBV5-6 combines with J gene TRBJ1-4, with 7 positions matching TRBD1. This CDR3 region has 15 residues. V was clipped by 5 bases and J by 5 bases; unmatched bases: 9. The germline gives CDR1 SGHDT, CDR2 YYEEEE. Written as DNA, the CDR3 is TGTGCCAGCAGTCCCACCGGGACAGAGAATGAAAAACTGTTTTTT. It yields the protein CASSPTGTENEKLFF. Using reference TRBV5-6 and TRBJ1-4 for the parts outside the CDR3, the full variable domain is DAGVTQSPTHLIKTRGQQVTLRCSPKSGHDTVSWYQQALGQGPQFIFQYYEEEERQRGNFPDRFSGHQFPNYSSELNVNALLLGDSALYLCASSPTGTENEKLFFGSGTQLSVL.

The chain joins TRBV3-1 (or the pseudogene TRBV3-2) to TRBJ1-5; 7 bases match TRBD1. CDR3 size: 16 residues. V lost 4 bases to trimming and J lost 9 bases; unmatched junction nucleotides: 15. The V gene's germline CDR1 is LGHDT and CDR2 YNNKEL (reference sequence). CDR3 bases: TGTGCCAGCAGCCTCGGTAGGGGGCTCGGAGGAGGGCCCCAGCATTTT. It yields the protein CASSLGRGLGGGPQHF.

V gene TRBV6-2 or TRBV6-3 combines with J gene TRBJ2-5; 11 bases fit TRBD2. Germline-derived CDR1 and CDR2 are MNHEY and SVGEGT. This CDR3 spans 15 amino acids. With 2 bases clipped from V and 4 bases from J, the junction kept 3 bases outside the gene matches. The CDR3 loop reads CASSYPLAGGETQYF. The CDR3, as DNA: TGTGCCAGCAGTTACCCTCTAGCGGGAGGAGAGACCCAGTACTTC.

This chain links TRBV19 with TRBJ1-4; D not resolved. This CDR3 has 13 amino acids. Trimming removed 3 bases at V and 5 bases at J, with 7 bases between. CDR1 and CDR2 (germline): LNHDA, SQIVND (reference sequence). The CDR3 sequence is CASSITGNEKLFF. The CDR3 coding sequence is TGTGCCAGTAGTATCACGGGGAATGAAAAACTGTTTTTT.

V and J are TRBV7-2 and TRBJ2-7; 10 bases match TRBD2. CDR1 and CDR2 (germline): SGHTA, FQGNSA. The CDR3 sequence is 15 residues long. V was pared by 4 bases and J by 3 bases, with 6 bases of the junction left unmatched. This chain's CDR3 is CASSSWTSGFYEQYF. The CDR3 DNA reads TGTGCCAGCAGCTCCTGGACTAGCGGCTTCTACGAGCAGTACTTC.

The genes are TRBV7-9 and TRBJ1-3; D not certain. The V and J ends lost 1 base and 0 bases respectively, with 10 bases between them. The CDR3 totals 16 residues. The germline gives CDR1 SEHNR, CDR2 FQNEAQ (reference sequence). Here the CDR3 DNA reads TGTGCCAGCAGCTTAGAGGTGGCTAGCTCTGGAAACACCATATATTTT. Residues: CASSLEVASSGNTIYF.

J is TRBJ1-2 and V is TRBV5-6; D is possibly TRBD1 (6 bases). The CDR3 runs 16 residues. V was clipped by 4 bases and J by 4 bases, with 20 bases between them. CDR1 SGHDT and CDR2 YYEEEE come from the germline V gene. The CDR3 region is CASSLPGGGTTYGYTF. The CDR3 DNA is TGTGCCAGCAGCCTCCCGGGAGGGGGAACAACCTATGGCTACACCTTC.